These T cell receptor beta chains were read from a single sample in a study of chemoradiotherapy in HPV16-positive cancers. Assay used: immunoSEQ multiplex PCR; TCRdb lists only in-frame clones, some missing. The data hold several thousand clones, with 85% to 90% observed a single time. Sequenced here: blood, sampled from a patient who underwent chemoradiotherapy. These receptors all come from a human donor with HPV-associated anogenital cancer. Both conserved end residues are part of each CDR3. D genes are given only for firm matches. Expanded clones get a size class; other rows say once, few or many, or leave the size out.

clone size	D gene	V gene	CDR3 length	J gene	CDR3 DNA	CDR3 protein
.	.	TRBV28	17	TRBJ2-7	TGTGCCAGCAGGTCAAAGTTCGACTCCCACGGTGTTTACGAGCAGTACTTC	CASRSKFDSHGVYEQYF
.	.	TRBV11-2	12	TRBJ2-5	TGTGCCAGCGGCGACGGTGGGGAGACCCAGTACTTC	CASGDGGETQYF
.	.	TRBV5-1	14	TRBJ1-2	TGCGCCAGCAGCTTGGAGGGGCGCAGCTATGGCTACACCTTC	CASSLEGRSYGYTF
.	.	TRBV7-2	13	TRBJ1-2	TGTGCCAGCAGCCGATCGGTCCTGGGAGGCTACACCTTC	CASSRSVLGGYTF
.	.	TRBV6-5	15	TRBJ2-1	TGTGCCAGCAGTTACGGGGACGTCGGGTACAATGAGCAGTTCTTC	CASSYGDVGYNEQFF
.	TRBD1	TRBV28	15	TRBJ2-7	TGTGCCAGCAGACAGGGGGTGGGGAGCTCCTACGAGCAGTACTTC	CASRQGVGSSYEQYF
.	TRBD2	TRBV27	14	TRBJ2-1	TGTGCCAGCAGTTTAGTAGCGGGATATGATGAGCAGTTCTTC	CASSLVAGYDEQFF
.	.	TRBV7-2	14	TRBJ2-4	TGTGCCAGCAGCTTAGGCCAGTCAAAGAACATTCAGTACTTC	CASSLGQSKNIQYF
.	.	TRBV28	16	TRBJ1-5	TGTGCCAGCAGTTTAGTAGGGGCGTCGAGCAATCAGCCCCAGCATTTT	CASSLVGASSNQPQHF
.	.	TRBV7-9	13	TRBJ1-2	TGTGCCATCAAGACAGCTACTAACTATGGCTACACCTTC	CAIKTATNYGYTF
.	.	TRBV7-9	12	TRBJ2-5	TGTGCCAGCAGCATAGGGACGGAGACCCAGTACTTC	CASSIGTETQYF
.	TRBD1	TRBV4-1	19	TRBJ1-2	TGCGCCAGCAGCCAAGATAGAGGGACAGTCGTTGGATATGACTATGGCTACACCTTC	CASSQDRGTVVGYDYGYTF
.	TRBD2	TRBV4-1	17	TRBJ2-1	TGCGCCAGCAGCCAAGATTCTAGCGGGAGCCCCTACAATGAGCAGTTCTTC	CASSQDSSGSPYNEQFF
.	.	TRBV7-2	13	TRBJ2-7	TGTGCCAGCAGCTTAGATCGGGGCACCGAGCAGTACTTC	CASSLDRGTEQYF
.	TRBD1	TRBV10-3	13	TRBJ2-1	TGTGCCATCAGCGGACAGGGAAACAATGAGCAGTTCTTC	CAISGQGNNEQFF
few	TRBD1	TRBV7-9	11	TRBJ1-2	TGTGCCAGCGGGACAGCTGCAGGCTACACCTTC	CASGTAAGYTF
.	.	TRBV5-4	13	TRBJ1-1	TGTGCCAGCAGCTTAACCAGGGACACTGAAGCTTTCTTT	CASSLTRDTEAFF
.	.	TRBV10-3	14	TRBJ2-2	TGTGCCATCAGTGAAACAGGATCCACCGGGGAGCTGTTTTTT	CAISETGSTGELFF
.	.	TRBV7-9	15	TRBJ2-7	TGTGCCAGCAGCCTCCAGGAAGGGAACACCTACGAGCAGTACTTC	CASSLQEGNTYEQYF
.	TRBD1	TRBV29-1	12	TRBJ2-1	TGCAGCGTTTGGGACAGGGGTAATGAGCAGTTCTTC	CSVWDRGNEQFF
.	.	TRBV6-5	12	TRBJ2-7	TGTGCCAGCAGGACGCTAGCTGGGGAGCAGTACTTC	CASRTLAGEQYF
.	TRBD2	TRBV5-4	15	TRBJ2-1	TGTGCCAGCAGCGATCCTAGCGGGAGTATATATGAGCAGTTCTTC	CASSDPSGSIYEQFF
.	TRBD1	TRBV5-4	15	TRBJ2-7	TGTGCCAGCAGCTTGGGACAGGGGGCATTCGACGAGCAGTACTTC	CASSLGQGAFDEQYF
.	.	TRBV5-4	13	TRBJ2-4	TGTGCCAGCAGCTTGGGAGCGTCGAACATTCAGTACTTC	CASSLGASNIQYF
.	TRBD1	TRBV6-1	15	TRBJ2-7	TGTGCCAGCGCACACCCGGGACAGGGGCTTCTCGAGCAGTACTTC	CASAHPGQGLLEQYF
once	TRBD1	TRBV6-5	15	TRBJ2-7	TGTGCCAGCAGTTACGGGACAGGCACTTCCTACGAGCAGTACTTC	CASSYGTGTSYEQYF
.	.	TRBV2	13	TRBJ2-5	TGTGCCAGCAGTGGGGCCAGGGCGGAGACCCAGTACTTC	CASSGARAETQYF
.	.	TRBV9	12	TRBJ2-3	TGTGCCAGCAGCGTAGGCTCAGATACGCAGTATTTT	CASSVGSDTQYF
medium-sized	.	TRBV7-6	16	TRBJ2-2	TGTGCCAGCAGCTTATCGGCGGACGCGAACACCGGGGAGCTGTTTTTT	CASSLSADANTGELFF
.	.	TRBV4-3	16	TRBJ1-6	TGCGCCAGCAGCCAAGTGGTAAACTCCTATAATTCACCCCTCCACTTT	CASSQVVNSYNSPLHF
.	.	TRBV10-3	14	TRBJ2-2	TGTGCCATAAGGGGGACTTATAACACCGGGGAGCTGTTTTTT	CAIRGTYNTGELFF
.	.	TRBV5-1	14	TRBJ2-7	TGCGCCAGCAGTCTCGGGGGAAGATCGGACGAGCAGTACTTC	CASSLGGRSDEQYF
.	TRBD2	TRBV30	15	TRBJ2-5	TGTGCCTGGAGTGTAGGGAGCGGGAGAAGGGAGACCCAGTACTTC	CAWSVGSGRRETQYF
.	.	TRBV19	14	TRBJ1-1	TGTGCCAGTAGTATCTGGCAGGGAAACACTGAAGCTTTCTTT	CASSIWQGNTEAFF
.	TRBD1	TRBV19	15	TRBJ1-2	TGTGCCAGTAGTATAGATGGGACAGGGAACTATGGCTACACCTTC	CASSIDGTGNYGYTF
.	TRBD1	TRBV18	16	TRBJ2-7	TGTGCCAGCTCACCACCGGGCGGGACAGGGGGTAGCGAGCAGTACTTC	CASSPPGGTGGSEQYF
.	.	TRBV5-5	14	TRBJ2-7	TGTGCCAGCAGCTTGAATCCCGGTCACTACGAGCAGTACTTC	CASSLNPGHYEQYF
.	.	TRBV7-2	17	TRBJ2-2	TGTGCCAGCAGCTTAGATGGCAGGGCAGGGAGCACCGGGGAGCTGTTTTTT	CASSLDGRAGSTGELFF
.	TRBD1	TRBV19	14	TRBJ1-2	TGTGCCAGTAGGATCCCGGGACAGGGATATGGCTACACCTTC	CASRIPGQGYGYTF
.	TRBD2	TRBV7-9	14	TRBJ2-3	TGTGCCAGCAGCCCTAGCGGGAATACAGATACGCAGTATTTT	CASSPSGNTDTQYF
few	.	TRBV7-9	13	TRBJ2-5	TGTGCCAGCAGTTCACTGCCACAAGAGACCCAGTACTTC	CASSSLPQETQYF
.	.	TRBV30	16	TRBJ2-3	TGTGCCTGGAGTGTAGGGACATCCCCTCTTACAGATACGCAGTATTTT	CAWSVGTSPLTDTQYF
.	.	TRBV7-9	12	TRBJ1-2	TGTGCCAGCTCGGGGGAGAACTATGGCTACACCTTC	CASSGENYGYTF